This is a list of T cell receptor beta chains from one sample in a study of response to subunit inactivated influenza vaccine. TCRdb itself ran the RT-PCR reads through MiXCR, one entry per CDR3 protein. The data hold hundreds of thousands of distinct CDR3 sequences, with 12% observed a single time. Sequenced here: PBMCs from blood, sampled on the day of vaccination. The receptors were sampled from a man between 50 and 59 years old who received an inactivated influenza vaccine. The CDR3 runs from the conserved cysteine through the conserved F or W. Fields, in order: J gene, D gene, clone size, V gene, CDR3 DNA, CDR3 protein. D genes are given only for firm matches. Only part of the rows carry a size: once, few, many, or a class if the clone is expanded.

TRBJ1-4,-,many,TRBV12-3/TRBV12-4,TGTGCCAGCAGTCTAGGACGGTGGGCTTCAACTAATGAAAAACTGTTTTTT,CASSLGRWASTNEKLFF
TRBJ1-2,TRBD1,-,TRBV7-9,TGTGCCAGCAGCAAAGGACAGGGACCAGAAGGCTACACCTTC,CASSKGQGPEGYTF
TRBJ1-5,-,-,TRBV4-1,TGCGCCAGCAGCCAACAATCCCTTCGGCCCCAGCATTTT,CASSQQSLRPQHF
TRBJ1-1,-,few,TRBV4-1,TGCGCCAGCAGCCAAACCCCGGCCTCGAACACTGAAGCTTTCTTT,CASSQTPASNTEAFF
TRBJ2-5,-,few,TRBV6-2/TRBV6-3,TGTGCCAGCAGTTACTCGTTGGGTGCGGCTGCCCTTGATACCCAGTACTTC,CASSYSLGAAALDTQYF
TRBJ2-7,-,-,TRBV2,TGTGCCAGCAGTGAAGGGGGGAAGGGGACCGAGCAGTACTTC,CASSEGGKGTEQYF
TRBJ2-1,TRBD1,few,TRBV4-3,TGCGCCAGCAGCCGAGGGACAGGGTTGGTCAATGAGCAGTTCTTC,CASSRGTGLVNEQFF
TRBJ2-5,-,few,TRBV12-3/TRBV12-4,TGTGCCAGCAGCTCCTCCCTGGGAACAGTAGAGACCCAGTACTTC,CASSSSLGTVETQYF
TRBJ1-3,TRBD1,-,TRBV12-3/TRBV12-4,TGCGCCAGCACCTTGACAGGGGGATCTGGAAACACCATATATTTT,CASTLTGGSGNTIYF
TRBJ1-5,TRBD1,-,TRBV2,TGTGCCAGCAGTGCTCCTGGCCTCAGGGGGCGAAAGCCCCAGCATTTT,CASSAPGLRGRKPQHF
TRBJ1-5,-,many,TRBV20-1,TGCAGTGCCCGGGGGGGAAACAGCAATCAGCCCCAGCATTTT,CSARGGNSNQPQHF
TRBJ2-5,-,-,TRBV18,TGTGCCAGCTCACCATCTGGGAAAACAGGCGGGGAGACCCAGTACTTC,CASSPSGKTGGETQYF
TRBJ1-1,-,-,TRBV15,TGTGCCACCAGCAGAGATCGGTGGCAGGCGACTTTCATGAACACTGAAGCTTTCTTT,CATSRDRWQATFMNTEAFF
TRBJ1-5,TRBD1,few,TRBV6-1,TGTGCCAGTAAGACAGGGAGAGCCAGGGGGCCCCAGCATTTT,CASKTGRARGPQHF
TRBJ1-1,-,many,TRBV12-3/TRBV12-4,TGTGCCAGCAGGATTCAGGGATTCACTGAAGCTTTCTTT,CASRIQGFTEAFF
TRBJ2-5,TRBD1,-,TRBV28,TGTGCCAGCAGTTACAACCCGGGACAGGAGTTCGAAGAGACCCAGTACTTC,CASSYNPGQEFEETQYF
TRBJ2-5,TRBD1,-,TRBV20-1,TGCAGTGCTACGTCCGGGACAGTGGGGCAAGAGACCCAGTACTTC,CSATSGTVGQETQYF
TRBJ2-7,-,-,TRBV6-5,TGTGCCAGCAGTTACTCGATTGCGGCCTCCTACGAGCAGTACTTC,CASSYSIAASYEQYF
TRBJ1-6,-,many,TRBV4-3,TGCGCCAGCAGCCAAGATCACCCCTCCTCCTATAATTCACCCCTCCACTTT,CASSQDHPSSYNSPLHF
TRBJ1-1,TRBD1,many,TRBV4-2,TGTGCCAGCAGCCAAGATAGGGGGCAGGGATACATGAACACTGAAGCTTTCTTT,CASSQDRGQGYMNTEAFF
TRBJ2-6,-,few,TRBV29-1,TGCAGCGCTATCGACGGCCTCTCTGGGGCCAACGTCCTGACTTTC,CSAIDGLSGANVLTF
TRBJ2-1,TRBD2,many,TRBV9,TGTGCCAGCAGCGTAGGAGGCGGGAGCTCCTACAATGAGCAGTTCTTC,CASSVGGGSSYNEQFF
TRBJ2-2,TRBD2,few,TRBV4-1,TGCGCCAGCAGCCAAGGAGGGAGGGGAACCGGGGAGCTGTTTTTT,CASSQGGRGTGELFF
TRBJ1-1,TRBD1,-,TRBV6-2/TRBV6-3,TGTGCCAGCAGTTACCAGGGGACAGGGGGCGCCGTGAACACTGAAGCTTTCTTT,CASSYQGTGGAVNTEAFF
TRBJ2-7,-,many,TRBV4-2,TGTGCCAGCAGCCAAGTACCTGCGCAAGAGAGCTCCTACGAGCAGTACTTC,CASSQVPAQESSYEQYF
TRBJ2-1,TRBD2,-,TRBV20-1,TGCAGTGCTAGAACAGGACTAGCCGGGGGCGATGAGCAGTTCTTC,CSARTGLAGGDEQFF
TRBJ1-4,TRBD1,few,TRBV12-3/TRBV12-4,TGTGCCAGCAGCCCAAAGACAGGGCTTAATGAAAAACTGTTTTTT,CASSPKTGLNEKLFF
TRBJ2-4,-,-,TRBV6-1,TGTGCCAGCAGTGAGTTGGGGGCGAACATTCAGTACTTC,CASSELGANIQYF
TRBJ2-7,-,many,TRBV9,TGTGCCAGCAGCGTAGATGGGGGGTCCTACGAGCAGTACTTC,CASSVDGGSYEQYF
TRBJ2-7,-,-,TRBV6-2/TRBV6-3,TGTGCCAGCAGTTATACAAATGGCGAGCAGTACTTC,CASSYTNGEQYF
TRBJ2-1,TRBD2,-,TRBV12-3/TRBV12-4,TGTGCCAGCAGTCCGGGACTAGCGGGGCAGTTCTTC,CASSPGLAGQFF
TRBJ2-3,-,few,TRBV5-1,TGCGCCAGCAGCTTGGAAGGGGCTCAAGATACGCAGTATTTT,CASSLEGAQDTQYF
TRBJ2-3,TRBD2,few,TRBV12-3/TRBV12-4,TGTGCCAGCAGCGACCGGGGGGGCGCGACAGATACGCAGTATTTT,CASSDRGGATDTQYF
TRBJ1-3,TRBD1,-,TRBV12-3/TRBV12-4,TGTGCCAGCAACTTACAGGGGGCCAACACCATATATTTT,CASNLQGANTIYF
TRBJ2-1,TRBD1,few,TRBV5-1,TGCGCCAGCAGCCGGACAGGGGGCTACAATGAGCAGTTCTTC,CASSRTGGYNEQFF
TRBJ2-7,-,many,TRBV12-3/TRBV12-4,TGTGCCAGCACCTGCTACGAGCAGTACTTC,CASTCYEQYF
TRBJ2-1,TRBD2,few,TRBV20-1,TGCAGTGCTGGCCAAACTAGCGGCAATGAGCAGTTCTTC,CSAGQTSGNEQFF
TRBJ2-5,-,few,TRBV29-1,TGCAGCGTTGATCTAGGGAAACAAGAGACCCAGTACTTC,CSVDLGKQETQYF
TRBJ2-3,-,-,TRBV27,TGTGCCAGCACCCTGAACAGGGTCACAGATACGCAGTATTTT,CASTLNRVTDTQYF
TRBJ2-5,TRBD2,-,TRBV5-1,TGCGCCAGCAGCTTGGGAAGGTGGGAGGGCCGGCCAGAGACCCAGTACTTC,CASSLGRWEGRPETQYF
TRBJ1-1,-,few,TRBV27,TGTGCCAGTAGGCCCATGGGCAGCATGAACACTGAAGCTTTCTTT,CASRPMGSMNTEAFF
TRBJ1-5,-,many,TRBV20-1,TGCAGTGCTAGAGGTGAGACGGGCAGTCAGCCCCAGCATTTT,CSARGETGSQPQHF
TRBJ2-1,TRBD1,-,TRBV2,TGTGCCAGCAGTGGGACAGGGCGCGCCTACAATGAGCAGTTCTTC,CASSGTGRAYNEQFF
TRBJ1-3,TRBD1,few,TRBV15,TGTGCCACCAGCAAGACTACAGGGGCTGGAAACACCATATATTTT,CATSKTTGAGNTIYF
TRBJ2-3,TRBD2,few,TRBV24-1,TGTGCCACCAGTGATACGCTAGCGGGGGGAGTGCAGTATTTT,CATSDTLAGGVQYF
TRBJ2-7,TRBD2,once,TRBV7-9,TGTGCCAGCAGCCCAGGGCGGGAGAACCCTTACGAGCAGTACTTC,CASSPGRENPYEQYF
TRBJ2-2,-,few,TRBV24-1,TGTGCCACCAGTGATGTTCGGACTTACACCGGGGAGCTGTTTTTT,CATSDVRTYTGELFF
TRBJ2-2,-,-,TRBV5-5,TGTGCCAGCAGCTGGGTCTTCCTACCGGGCACCGGGGAGCTGTTTTTT,CASSWVFLPGTGELFF
TRBJ2-7,TRBD1,few,TRBV7-9,TGTGCCAGCAGCTTGGGACAGGGAGGTGACTACGAGCAGTACTTC,CASSLGQGGDYEQYF
TRBJ2-6,TRBD1,-,TRBV28,TGTGCCAGCAGGGGACAGGTCTTATCTGGGGCCAACGTCCTGACTTTC,CASRGQVLSGANVLTF
TRBJ2-5,-,-,TRBV7-2,TGTGCCAGCAGTCACCCGAAGGGGGGGACCCAGTACTTC,CASSHPKGGTQYF
TRBJ1-6,-,few,TRBV20-1,TGCAGTGCTAGACCACAGGGTCTTCGCCTCCACTTT,CSARPQGLRLHF
TRBJ1-5,-,-,TRBV21-1,TGTGCCAGCAGCAAAAGACAGGGCCCTGGACAGCCCCAGCATTTT,CASSKRQGPGQPQHF
TRBJ2-1,TRBD2,few,TRBV7-2,TGTGCCAGCATCCCCCAGCCGGGGGGAGGTGAGCAGTTCTTC,CASIPQPGGGEQFF
TRBJ2-1,TRBD2,few,TRBV29-1,TGCAGCGTTGAAGTGGCTAGCGGGGGGGCCAGTGAGCAGTTCTTC,CSVEVASGGASEQFF
TRBJ2-2,TRBD2,few,TRBV24-1,TGTGCCACCAGCTATAGCGGGAGTCGGACCGGGGAGCTGTTTTTT,CATSYSGSRTGELFF
TRBJ2-2,-,-,TRBV3-1,TGTGCCAGCAGCCAAGAGAGCGCGTCAGGGGCCGGGGAGCTGTTTTTT,CASSQESASGAGELFF
TRBJ2-1,-,few,TRBV10-2,TGCGCCAGCAGCTGGCGGGGCGAGCAGTTCTTC,CASSWRGEQFF
TRBJ2-1,TRBD1,-,TRBV5-1,TGCGCCAGCAGCTGGGGGGGACAGGGGAAGAATGAGCAGTTCTTC,CASSWGGQGKNEQFF